This is a list of T cell receptor beta chains from one sample in a study of sequential checkpoint blockade in melanoma. Sequencing was performed with immunoSEQ multiplex PCR; in TCRdb, only in-frame clones are kept and a portion is missing. The table shows roughly 3,000 clones, with roughly 30% occurring only once. Sample: tumor tissue (inferred from file names), taken from a patient given nivolumab and ipilimumab in sequence. The source is a human donor with melanoma. Both conserved end residues are part of each CDR3. The order of the fields is D gene, V gene, J gene, clone size, CDR3 length, CDR3 DNA, CDR3 protein. D genes are given only for firm matches. Size is omitted from some rows. Given values are once, few, many or a class for expanded clones.

d_call: NA; v_call: TRBV30; j_call: TRBJ2-2; clone_size: NA; cdr3_length: 15; cdr3_nt: TGTGCCTGGAATACTCCCCTAGGGAACACCGGGGAGCTGTTTTTT; cdr3_aa: CAWNTPLGNTGELFF
d_call: NA; v_call: TRBV30; j_call: TRBJ2-3; clone_size: once; cdr3_length: 13; cdr3_nt: TGTGCCTGGAGTTGGGAGCGCGGAGATACGCAGTATTTT; cdr3_aa: CAWSWERGDTQYF
d_call: TRBD2; v_call: TRBV11-3; j_call: TRBJ2-2; clone_size: few; cdr3_length: 18; cdr3_nt: TGTGCCAGCAGCCCGGGGACTAGCGGGACGATAGGCACCGGGGAGCTGTTTTTT; cdr3_aa: CASSPGTSGTIGTGELFF
d_call: NA; v_call: TRBV11-3; j_call: TRBJ2-4; clone_size: medium-sized; cdr3_length: 15; cdr3_nt: TGTGCCAGCAGCTTGGGACTGCTAGCCAAAAACATTCAGTACTTC; cdr3_aa: CASSLGLLAKNIQYF
d_call: NA; v_call: TRBV12-5; j_call: TRBJ2-2; clone_size: NA; cdr3_length: 11; cdr3_nt: TGTGCTAGCCTTCGCGTAGGGGAGCTGTTTTTT; cdr3_aa: CASLRVGELFF
d_call: NA; v_call: TRBV28; j_call: TRBJ2-3; clone_size: large; cdr3_length: 14; cdr3_nt: TGTGCCAGCAGTTTCGTCGCCGGCACAGATACGCAGTATTTT; cdr3_aa: CASSFVAGTDTQYF
d_call: NA; v_call: TRBV6-8; j_call: TRBJ2-3; clone_size: few; cdr3_length: 14; cdr3_nt: TGTGCCAGCAGTTACAACGGGGGCACAGATACGCAGTATTTT; cdr3_aa: CASSYNGGTDTQYF
d_call: TRBD2; v_call: TRBV19; j_call: TRBJ2-2; clone_size: few; cdr3_length: 14; cdr3_nt: TGTGCCAGTACCCGGACTAGCGGGAGCTGGGAGCTGTTTTTT; cdr3_aa: CASTRTSGSWELFF
d_call: NA; v_call: TRBV19; j_call: TRBJ2-3; clone_size: NA; cdr3_length: 15; cdr3_nt: TGTGCCAGTAGTATCATGGGGACGCTAGGGGATACGCAGTATTTT; cdr3_aa: CASSIMGTLGDTQYF
d_call: TRBD1; v_call: TRBV11-3; j_call: TRBJ2-2; clone_size: few; cdr3_length: 14; cdr3_nt: TGTGCCAGCAGCTCACAGGGGTACACCGGGGAGCTGTTTTTT; cdr3_aa: CASSSQGYTGELFF
d_call: TRBD2; v_call: TRBV11-3; j_call: TRBJ2-1; clone_size: few; cdr3_length: 15; cdr3_nt: TGTGCCAGCAGCTTAGGACTAGCGGAATACAATGAGCAGTTCTTC; cdr3_aa: CASSLGLAEYNEQFF
d_call: TRBD2; v_call: TRBV29-1; j_call: TRBJ2-1; clone_size: few; cdr3_length: 16; cdr3_nt: TGCAGCGTTGATGCACTAGCGGGCCGTATCGTCAATGAGCAGTTCTTC; cdr3_aa: CSVDALAGRIVNEQFF
d_call: NA; v_call: TRBV6-8; j_call: TRBJ1-1; clone_size: NA; cdr3_length: 14; cdr3_nt: TGTGCCAGCAGTTACTCGGGGGTTGCCACTGAAGCTTTCTTT; cdr3_aa: CASSYSGVATEAFF
d_call: TRBD2; v_call: TRBV10-2; j_call: TRBJ2-3; clone_size: NA; cdr3_length: 15; cdr3_nt: TGCGCCAGCTCCTCCACTAGCGGAGCCACAGATACGCAGTATTTT; cdr3_aa: CASSSTSGATDTQYF
d_call: NA; v_call: TRBV11-3; j_call: TRBJ2-6; clone_size: medium-sized; cdr3_length: 16; cdr3_nt: TGTGCCAGCAGCTTGGAGGGTAGTCGTGGGGCCAACGTCCTGACTTTC; cdr3_aa: CASSLEGSRGANVLTF
d_call: NA; v_call: TRBV7-1; j_call: TRBJ2-7; clone_size: NA; cdr3_length: 14; cdr3_nt: TGTGCCAGCAGCTCCGAGTTCGGGAGCCGCGAGCAGTACTTC; cdr3_aa: CASSSEFGSREQYF
d_call: TRBD2; v_call: TRBV14; j_call: TRBJ2-1; clone_size: few; cdr3_length: 17; cdr3_nt: TGTGCCAGCAGCCAAGAATGGCCTAGCGGGAGGGGGAATGAGCAGTTCTTC; cdr3_aa: CASSQEWPSGRGNEQFF
d_call: NA; v_call: TRBV29-1; j_call: TRBJ2-4; clone_size: NA; cdr3_length: 13; cdr3_nt: TGCAGCGTTGAAAGTGGGGGTACAGACATTCAGTACTTC; cdr3_aa: CSVESGGTDIQYF
d_call: NA; v_call: TRBV6-8; j_call: TRBJ1-4; clone_size: large; cdr3_length: 15; cdr3_nt: TGTGCCAGCAGTCCACGACAGGCAACTAATGAAAAACTGTTTTTT; cdr3_aa: CASSPRQATNEKLFF
d_call: TRBD1; v_call: TRBV28; j_call: TRBJ1-1; clone_size: NA; cdr3_length: 14; cdr3_nt: TGTGCCAGCAGTTTAGACAGGGCGGGGACTGAAGCTTTCTTT; cdr3_aa: CASSLDRAGTEAFF
d_call: TRBD1; v_call: TRBV25-1; j_call: TRBJ2-4; clone_size: NA; cdr3_length: 14; cdr3_nt: TGTGCCAACCCGGGACAGGGGCGAACAAACATTCAGTACTTC; cdr3_aa: CANPGQGRTNIQYF
d_call: NA; v_call: TRBV10-2; j_call: TRBJ2-2; clone_size: large; cdr3_length: 14; cdr3_nt: TGCGCCAGCAGTACCGGACTGAACACCGGGGAGCTGTTTTTT; cdr3_aa: CASSTGLNTGELFF
d_call: TRBD2; v_call: TRBV19; j_call: TRBJ2-5; clone_size: NA; cdr3_length: 14; cdr3_nt: TGTGCCAGTAGCACCCCGGGACTAGAAGAGACCCAGTACTTC; cdr3_aa: CASSTPGLEETQYF
d_call: NA; v_call: TRBV6-8; j_call: TRBJ1-3; clone_size: NA; cdr3_length: 15; cdr3_nt: TGTGCCAGCAGTCTCGGGGGAACCTCTGGAAACACCATATATTTT; cdr3_aa: CASSLGGTSGNTIYF
d_call: TRBD1; v_call: TRBV15; j_call: TRBJ1-2; clone_size: few; cdr3_length: 15; cdr3_nt: TGTGCCACCAGCAGAAGGACAGGCCCCTCCTATGGCTACACCTTC; cdr3_aa: CATSRRTGPSYGYTF
d_call: NA; v_call: TRBV10-3; j_call: TRBJ2-1; clone_size: NA; cdr3_length: 14; cdr3_nt: TGTGCCATCAGTGAGGGTATTGGCTACAATGAGCAGTTCTTC; cdr3_aa: CAISEGIGYNEQFF
d_call: TRBD2; v_call: TRBV7-6; j_call: TRBJ2-1; clone_size: NA; cdr3_length: 17; cdr3_nt: TGTGCCAGCAGCTATGGAGGACTAGCGGGAGGGTCGGATGAGCAGTTCTTC; cdr3_aa: CASSYGGLAGGSDEQFF